The text below deals with one T cell receptor (beta chain). A clone one base away is much larger, so this may be a read error. The data belong to a study of CDR3 diversity in severe acne. Germline V CDR1 and CDR2: WSHSY, SAAADI. V lost 11 bases and J 2 bases, leaving 25 bases between the germline ends. The length of the CDR3 is 16 residues. TCRdb re-called the PCR reads with MiXCR, one entry per CDR3 protein. The sample consists of about 90,000 distinct CDR3 sequences, about 49% of them appearing once. The rearrangement links TRBV10-2 to TRBJ2-7; D perhaps matches TRBD1 (6 bases). The TCR comes from a male donor with severe acne vulgaris. The sample was blood. For the CDR3, the DNA is TGCGCCGGCCTTCGGACAGTCTCAGGTTCGACCTACGAGCAGTACTTC. Translation: CAGLRTVSGSTYEQYF.